This entry lists 23 T cell receptor beta chains sequenced from one sample in a study of T cells after yellow fever vaccination. TCRdb recomputed calls from the 5' RACE reads with MiXCR, one row per CDR3 protein. The sample lists 450,000 to 650,000 distinct CDR3 sequences, approximately 12% occurring once. The material sequenced was PBMCs, taken on the day of the yellow fever booster vaccination. The receptors come from a man aged 30 to 39 who received the YFV17D yellow fever vaccine.

The CDR3 nucleotides read TGTGCCAGCAGGGTTGAGGCGTACTCCTACGAGCAGTACTTC. It codes for CASRVEAYSYEQYF. V usage is TRBV5-5 and J usage is TRBJ2-7; D not resolved. The CDR3 runs to 14 residues. Germline V lookup: CDR1 SGHKS, CDR2 YYEKEE (reference sequence). Between the trimmed V and J ends, which lost 5 bases and 0 bases, there was a span of 12 bases.

The chain joins TRBV7-9 to TRBJ2-2; possibly TRBD1 for D (6 bases). V gave up 5 bases and J gave up 0 bases, with 13 bases separating them. CDR1 SEHNR and CDR2 FQNEAQ come from the germline V gene (reference sequence). This CDR3 has 16 residues. The CDR3: CASSLRQAANTGELFF. CDR3 DNA sequence: TGTGCCAGCAGCCTAAGACAGGCCGCGAACACCGGGGAGCTGTTTTTT.

This clonotype was observed a few times. The J gene is TRBJ2-7, the V gene TRBV2, with 14 bases matching TRBD2. The length of the CDR3 is 17 residues. The junction had 4 bases not matched to a gene; V was cut back by 2 bases and J by 1 base. The germline gives CDR1 SNHLY, CDR2 FYNNEI. This CDR3 is CASSERRLAGGSYEQYF. DNA for the CDR3: TGTGCCAGCAGTGAACGCCGACTAGCGGGAGGGTCCTACGAGCAGTACTTC.

To note about this clonotype: The junction does not match germline at one end; this may be a read error. The V call is TRBV20-1, the J call TRBJ2-1; TRBD2 agrees at 15 bases. The CDR3 spans 19 residues. The germline V gene encodes CDR1 DFQATT and CDR2 SNEGSKA (reference sequence). CDR3 loop: CCARDNLGTSGRPPNEQFF. The DNA for the CDR3 is TGCTGTGCTAGAGATAACCTAGGGACTAGCGGGAGGCCACCCAATGAGCAGTTCTTC.

The V and J genes are TRBV7-6 and TRBJ2-5; 7 bases fit TRBD2. V dropped 5 bases and J dropped 1; count of bases not matched to a gene: 10. This CDR3 spans 16 amino acids. Germline lookup yields CDR1 SGHVS and CDR2 FNYEAQ. CDR3 sequence (DNA): TGTGCCAGCAGCCCATATTTAGCGGGCCGCCAAGAGACCCAGTACTTC. Encoded protein: CASSPYLAGRQETQYF.

Remarks on this clonotype: This CDR3 is missing its conserved last phenylalanine or tryptophan, likely due to a read error. This chain uses TRBV7-3 with TRBJ2-2; D gene ambiguous. The CDR3 is 12 residues long. Germline CDR1 reads SGHTA; CDR2 reads FQGTGA. This CDR3 is CASRTNTAELFV. CDR3 DNA sequence: TGTGCCAGCAGGACAAACACCGCGGAGCTGTTTGTC.

The CDR3 region is CSARGRTSGTHTQYF. As DNA, the CDR3 is TGCAGTGCTAGAGGGCGGACTAGCGGGACTCATACGCAGTATTTT. The J gene is TRBJ2-3, the V gene TRBV20-1; 12 positions agree with TRBD2. V lost 1 base, J lost 7 bases, and 6 bases stayed unmatched. Per the germline V gene, CDR1 is DFQATT and CDR2 is SNEGSKA (reference sequence). The CDR3 consists of 15 residues.

CDR3 in amino acids: CASISTGKNNEQFF. In DNA, the CDR3 is TGTGCCAGCATTTCTACAGGGAAAAACAATGAGCAGTTCTTC. This chain links TRBV6-2 or TRBV6-3 with TRBJ2-1, with D tentatively TRBD1 (6 bases). The CDR3 loop spans 14 amino acids. V was pared by 7 bases and J by 5 bases, with 15 bases between. Looked up from germline, CDR1 is MNHEY and CDR2 is SVGEGT.

Notes on this clonotype: No conserved phenylalanine or tryptophan is present at the end of the CDR3, so a read error is the likely explanation. This chain uses TRBV6-5 with TRBJ2-3, with TRBD2 matching over 14 bases. The trim removed 2 bases at V and 4 bases at J, leaving 2 bases unmatched. The CDR3 sequence is 16 residues long. The germline gives CDR1 MNHEY, CDR2 SVGAGI. In nucleotides, the CDR3 is TGTGCCAGCAGTTACGGGGGACTAGCGGGAGCAGATACGCAGTATTTA. This encodes CASSYGGLAGADTQYL.

The rearrangement uses TRBV18 and TRBJ2-2, with a possible D match to TRBD2 (5 bases). The CDR3 consists of 16 residues. CDR1 and CDR2 from the germline V gene are KGHSH and LQKENI. The ends were cut back, 8 bases at V and 7 bases at J, with 23 bases in the middle. In DNA form, the CDR3 reads TGTGCCAGCCTAAATCCGGACCGGGATACGGGCGGGGAGCTGTTTTTT. It translates to CASLNPDRDTGGELFF.

In its sample, this clonotype was seen a few times. V usage is TRBV5-1 and J usage is TRBJ2-2; D uncertain. Trimming stripped 5 bases from V and 0 bases from J, with 11 bases between. Germline CDR1 and CDR2: SGHRS and YFSETQ. The CDR3 is made up of 15 amino acids. The DNA for the CDR3 is TGCGCCAGCAGAGTGGCAGAAGCGAACACCGGGGAGCTGTTTTTT. Its protein product is CASRVAEANTGELFF.

The chain links TRBV12-3 or TRBV12-4 to TRBJ2-7; a possible D gene is TRBD2 (5 bases). The ends were cut back, 3 bases at V and 9 bases at J, with 15 bases in the middle. CDR3 length equals 13 residues. CDR3 DNA: TGTGCCAGCAGTTTCAAGCGGTCTACACTGCAGTACTTC. Encoded protein: CASSFKRSTLQYF.

This clonotype has more than one count but fewer than ten. The chain has TRBV3-1 and TRBJ2-5; possible D gene TRBD2, 6 bases. The germline gives CDR1 LGHDT, CDR2 YNNKEL (reference sequence). V was trimmed by 1 base and J by 4 bases, leaving 7 bases between them. The CDR3 runs to 13 residues. CDR3 sequence: CASSQAGVETQYF. The CDR3 DNA sequence: TGTGCCAGCAGCCAAGCGGGAGTAGAGACCCAGTACTTC.

This clonotype has just a few counts. The chain has TRBV15 and TRBJ1-4, with a possible D match to TRBD1 (6 bases). CDR1 is LNHNV, CDR2 YYDKDF, per germline (reference sequence). Deletions cut 0 bases from V and 8 bases from J, with 10 bases between. This CDR3 is built from 14 residues. This CDR3 reads CATSRDKGQEKLFF. In DNA form, the CDR3 reads TGTGCCACCAGCAGAGATAAAGGACAGGAAAAACTGTTTTTT.

This clonotype has only a few counts. The chain links TRBV20-1 to TRBJ2-7, with TRBD1 matching over 7 bases. J lost 9 bases, V lost 5 bases, and 16 bases had no gene match. Germline V gene data show CDR1 as DFQATT and CDR2 as SNEGSKA (reference sequence). This CDR3 spans 14 amino acids. CDR3 sequence (DNA): TGCAGTGCTGGCCGTCCCGGGACAGTTTCCGGGCAGTACTTC. It encodes CSAGRPGTVSGQYF.

This clonotype was counted only a few times. The gene calls are TRBV12-3 or TRBV12-4 and TRBJ2-1; D is ambiguous. With 7 bases removed from V and 7 bases from J, the gap between germline ends came to 11 bases. The CDR3 totals 12 residues. The CDR3: CASKSLGNEQFF. CDR3 nucleotides: TGTGCCAGCAAATCTTTGGGGAATGAGCAGTTCTTC.

The chain joins TRBV3-1 to TRBJ2-7, with 9 bases that match TRBD2. Trimming at V came to 4 bases and at J to 3 bases, leaving 4 bases not matched to a gene. Per germline, CDR1 LGHDT and CDR2 YNNKEL (reference sequence). The CDR3 sequence is 14 residues long. The CDR3 DNA reads TGTGCCAGCAGCCGAGTTAGCGGGAGCTACGAGCAGTACTTC. Protein sequence: CASSRVSGSYEQYF.

The V gene is TRBV12-3 or TRBV12-4, the J gene TRBJ2-7; 8 bases are a match to TRBD2. The CDR3 has 15 residues. Trimming at V came to 8 bases and at J to 2 bases, leaving 11 bases not matched to a gene. Written as DNA, the CDR3 is TGTGCCAGCCGTCCGTCGGGAGGGCCCCCCTACGAGCAGTACTTC. Amino acids: CASRPSGGPPYEQYF.

The gene calls are TRBV27 and TRBJ2-5; possibly TRBD2 for D (6 bases). In germline, CDR1 is MNHEY, CDR2 SMNVEV (reference sequence). V was trimmed by 6 bases and J by 5 bases, leaving 19 bases between them. The CDR3 contains 15 residues. The CDR3 DNA is TGTGCCAGCAGAATCGGGTACAGGAGGGGTGAGACCCAGTACTTC. Translated, it gives CASRIGYRRGETQYF.

This clonotype has just a few counts. The chain combines TRBV12-3 or TRBV12-4 with TRBJ2-7; the D gene could be TRBD1 or TRBD2 (5 bases each). Trimming removed 8 bases at V and 4 bases at J, with 12 bases between. CDR3 length equals 12 residues. CDR3 amino acids: CASGDLGYEQYF. CDR3 coding DNA: TGTGCCAGCGGGGACCTGGGATACGAGCAGTACTTC.

This chain links TRBV20-1 with TRBJ2-3; D gene uncertain. CDR3 length equals 12 residues. The V and J ends lost 6 bases and 6 bases respectively, with 13 bases between them. Germline CDR1 reads DFQATT; CDR2 reads SNEGSKA (reference sequence). CDR3 bases: TGCAGTGCCCGTAGAGGAGCCGATACGCAGTATTTT. Amino acids: CSARRGADTQYF.

This clonotype turned up a few times. This chain connects TRBV27 to TRBJ1-1; the D is unclear. CDR1 is MNHEY, CDR2 SMNVEV, per germline (reference sequence). V gave up 5 bases and J gave up 4 bases, with 17 bases separating them. The CDR3 runs to 15 residues. The CDR3 DNA reads as TGTGCCAGCAGTCCATCGCGAACCTTTGGCACTGAAGCTTTCTTT. Translated, it gives CASSPSRTFGTEAFF.

This clonotype has ten or more counts. The rearrangement joins TRBV7-9 to TRBJ2-2; D call uncertain. Germline CDR1 SEHNR, CDR2 FQNEAQ (reference sequence). CDR3 length: 15 residues. V was pared by 1 base and J by 5 bases, with 11 bases between. In nucleotides, the CDR3 is TGTGCCAGCAGCTTAGTCGGCCACTTGACCGGGGAGCTGTTTTTT. Translation gives CASSLVGHLTGELFF.